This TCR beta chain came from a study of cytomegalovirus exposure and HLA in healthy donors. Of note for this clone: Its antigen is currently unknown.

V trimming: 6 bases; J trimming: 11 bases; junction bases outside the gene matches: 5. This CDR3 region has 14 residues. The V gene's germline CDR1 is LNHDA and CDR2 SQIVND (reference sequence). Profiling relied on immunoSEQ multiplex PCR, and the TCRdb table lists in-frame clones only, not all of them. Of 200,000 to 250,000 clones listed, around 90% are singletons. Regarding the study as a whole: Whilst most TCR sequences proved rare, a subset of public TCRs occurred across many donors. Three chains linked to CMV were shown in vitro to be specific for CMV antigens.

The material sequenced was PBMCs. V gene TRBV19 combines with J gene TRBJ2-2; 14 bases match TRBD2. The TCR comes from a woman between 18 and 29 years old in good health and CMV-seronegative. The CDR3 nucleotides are TGTGCCAGTAGGGGACTAGCGGGAGTCGAAGAGCTGTTTTTT. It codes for CASRGLAGVEELFF.